Listed here are 27 T cell receptor beta chains from one sample, sequenced in a study of cytomegalovirus exposure and HLA in healthy donors. Sequencing used immunoSEQ multiplex PCR; TCRdb keeps in-frame clones, though not all of them. The data contain around 170,000 clones, roughly 91% of them singletons. What was sequenced was PBMCs. These receptors were collected from a man in his late teens or twenties in good health and CMV-seronegative.

The chain has TRBV7-2 and TRBJ2-7; D unresolved. CDR3 length: 12 amino acids. Deletions cut 5 bases from V and 7 bases from J, with 12 bases between. Germline V CDR1 and CDR2: SGHTA, FQGNSA. CDR3 coding DNA: TGTGCCAGCAGCGGCAGGCTTGGGGAGCAGTACTTC. Translated, it gives CASSGRLGEQYF. Supplemented by reference TRBV7-2 and TRBJ2-7, the full variable domain reads GAGVSQSPSNKVTEKGKDVELRCDPISGHTALYWYRQSLGQGLEFLIYFQGNSAPDKSGLPSDRFSAERTGGSVSTLTIQRTQQEDSAVYLCASSGRLGEQYFGPGTRLTVT.

Points on this clone: At one end the junction does not follow the germline gene, possibly because of a read error. In DNA, the CDR3 is TGTGCTAGCAGCCCGGGGGGACTGGCTGAAGCTTTCTTT. Encoded protein: CASSPGGLAEAFF. This sequence joins TRBV7-7 and TRBJ1-1; tentative D call: TRBD1 (5 bases). This CDR3 region has 13 residues. Germline values: CDR1 SSHAT, CDR2 FNYEAQ (reference sequence). Drawing the rest from reference TRBV7-7 and TRBJ1-1, the complete variable domain is GAGVSQSPRYKVTKRGQDVTLRCDPISSHATLYWYQQALGQGPEFLTYFNYEAQPDKSGLPSDRFSAERPEGSISTLTIQRTEQRDSAMYRCASSPGGLAEAFFGQGTRLTVV.

This clone has just one count. The rearrangement joins TRBV5-1 to TRBJ2-5; weak D call: TRBD1 (5 bases). There are 16 residues in the CDR3. V lost 0 bases, J lost 2 bases, and 14 bases lay in between. Germline V gives CDR1 SGHRS, CDR2 YFSETQ. CDR3 amino acids: CASSLGTSLPQETQYF. DNA for the CDR3: TGCGCCAGCAGCTTGGGGACAAGCCTACCTCAAGAGACCCAGTACTTC.

The chain couples TRBV11-2 to TRBJ1-2; possible D gene TRBD1, 6 bases. The ends were cut back, 3 bases at V and 4 bases at J, with 15 bases in the middle. CDR1 SGHAT and CDR2 FQNNGV come from the germline V gene. This CDR3 contains 15 residues. The CDR3 spells CASSLQGTLVYGYTF. In DNA, the CDR3 is TGTGCCAGCAGCTTGCAGGGGACGCTGGTCTATGGCTACACCTTC.

The rearrangement joins TRBV7-9 to TRBJ2-7; a weak D match, TRBD2 (6 bases). The CDR3 runs 15 residues. V lost 1 base to trimming and J lost 5 bases, with 15 bases between them. Germline V CDR1 and CDR2: SEHNR, FQNEAQ (reference sequence). CDR3 in DNA: TGTGCCAGCAGCTTAGTTGGGGGAGGCGTCGACGAGCAGTACTTC. Translated, it gives CASSLVGGGVDEQYF.

This clone was counted between two and nine times. J is TRBJ1-1 and V is TRBV7-2, with D possibly TRBD1 on 6 matching bases. Germline-derived CDR1 and CDR2 are SGHTA and FQGNSA. This CDR3 spans 14 amino acids. Trimming cost V 7 bases and J 2 bases, with 14 bases left between them. The CDR3 here is CASTLRGGNTEAFF. The CDR3 region has the DNA TGTGCCAGCACCCTGAGAGGGGGTAACACTGAAGCTTTCTTT.

The rearrangement links TRBV6-1 to TRBJ2-1; 9 bases align to TRBD1. The CDR3 runs to 15 residues. The V gene end was trimmed by 6 bases and the J gene end by 9 bases; junction bases not matched to a gene: 12. Germline loops: CDR1 MNHNS, CDR2 SASEGT. In DNA form, the CDR3 reads TGTGCCAGCAGGCCTCCGGGACAGGGACCTCGTGAGCAGTTCTTC. Translated, it gives CASRPPGQGPREQFF.

This sequence joins TRBV29-1 and TRBJ2-7; D is unclear. V lost 3 bases and J 3 bases, leaving 9 bases between the germline ends. Germline CDR1 SQVTM, CDR2 ANQGSEA. The CDR3 contains 12 residues. CDR3 DNA sequence: TGCAGCGTTGAGCGAAATGACTACGAGCAGTACTTC. This translates into CSVERNDYEQYF.

The sample holds a few counts of this clone. This chain joins TRBV19 and TRBJ2-3; D might be TRBD2 (6 bases). The germline gives CDR1 LNHDA, CDR2 SQIVND (reference sequence). V was pared by 4 bases and J by 1 base, with 18 bases between. The CDR3 totals 17 residues. As DNA, the CDR3 is TGTGCCAGTAGTACCGGGACTCTTAACTGGGGCACAGATACGCAGTATTTT. Amino acid sequence: CASSTGTLNWGTDTQYF. Filled out from reference TRBV19 and TRBJ2-3, the complete variable domain reads DGGITQSPKYLFRKEGQNVTLSCEQNLNHDAMYWYRQDPGQGLRLIYYSQIVNDFQKGDIAEGYSVSREKKESFPLTVTSAQKNPTAFYLCASSTGTLNWGTDTQYFGPGTRLTVL.

The chain is built from TRBV2 and TRBJ1-2; D is perhaps TRBD1 (5 bases). Germline assignment: CDR1 SNHLY and CDR2 FYNNEI. V lost 7 bases to trimming and J lost 3 bases, with 15 bases between them. There are 14 residues in the CDR3. This chain's CDR3 is CASTAGGTDYGYTF. The CDR3 coding sequence is TGTGCCAGCACAGCGGGAGGGACGGACTATGGCTACACCTTC.

This clone was seen more than once but under ten times. The CDR3: CASSAGTGSEKLFF. DNA of the CDR3: TGTGCCAGCAGCGCCGGGACAGGGAGTGAAAAACTGTTTTTT. The chain is built from TRBV6-1 and TRBJ1-4; TRBD1 agrees at 9 bases. The CDR3 is made up of 14 amino acids. Germline loops: CDR1 MNHNS, CDR2 SASEGT. Trimming took 6 bases from V and 7 from J; bases not matched to a gene: 6.

The rearrangement joins TRBV4-2 to TRBJ1-2, with TRBD1 as a possible D gene (5 bases). The CDR3 runs 15 residues. The germline CDR1 and CDR2 sequences are LGHNA and YNFKEQ. Trimming shortened V by 4 bases and J by 2 bases, and 14 bases separated the two germline ends. The CDR3 here is CASSPRGVANYGYTF. CDR3 sequence (DNA): TGTGCCAGCAGCCCGCGGGGGGTTGCGAACTATGGCTACACCTTC.

The V and J genes are TRBV4-2 and TRBJ2-2; TRBD1 agrees at 10 bases. CDR3 size: 19 residues. After removal of 0 bases from V and 1 base from J, the junction contained 8 bases not matched to a gene. Germline-derived CDR1 and CDR2 are LGHNA and YNFKEQ. DNA for the CDR3: TGTGCCAGCAGCCAAGAAGAAGGGACAGGGGTTGGGAACACCGGGGAGCTGTTTTTT. Amino acid sequence: CASSQEEGTGVGNTGELFF.

This chain links TRBV7-2 with TRBJ2-3; 7 bases map to TRBD2. V was clipped by 5 bases and J by 4 bases; unmatched bases: 12. Germline-derived CDR1 and CDR2 are SGHTA and FQGNSA. The CDR3 runs 16 residues. CDR3 residues: CASSIFGTMTADTQYF. The CDR3, as DNA: TGTGCCAGCAGCATCTTCGGGACTATGACTGCAGATACGCAGTATTTT.

This rearrangement joins TRBV19 to TRBJ2-7; a weak D match, TRBD1 (5 bases). This CDR3 has 15 residues. The V end lost 5 bases, the J end lost 1 base, and 15 bases lay between the germline ends. CDR1 is LNHDA and CDR2 is SQIVND in the germline V gene (reference sequence). The CDR3 sequence is CASSRQSFESYEQYF. DNA for the CDR3: TGTGCCAGTAGTCGACAGTCCTTCGAGTCCTACGAGCAGTACTTC.

The sample holds a few counts of this clone. This chain uses TRBV19 with TRBJ1-1; the match to TRBD1 covers 8 bases. The germline CDR1 and CDR2 sequences are LNHDA and SQIVND (reference sequence). The ends lost 3 bases at V and 1 base at J; junction bases unmatched: 4. The CDR3 runs 15 residues. CDR3 nucleotides: TGTGCCAGTAGTATGACAGGGGCCCAGAACACTGAAGCTTTCTTT. Its protein product is CASSMTGAQNTEAFF.

The V gene is TRBV4-1, the J gene TRBJ2-1; TRBD1 aligns across 9 bases. CDR1 and CDR2 (germline): MGHRA, YSYEKL. The CDR3 length is 17 residues. V lost 1 base, J lost 7 bases, and 11 bases stayed unmatched. The CDR3 protein is CASSQGSPTGGRNEQFF. The CDR3 DNA is TGCGCCAGCAGCCAAGGGTCACCGACAGGGGGTAGGAATGAGCAGTTCTTC.

The V and J genes are TRBV6-5 and TRBJ2-1, with D possibly being TRBD2 (7 bases). V gave up 6 bases and J gave up 8 bases, with 20 bases separating them. There are 15 residues in the CDR3. Germline assignment: CDR1 MNHEY and CDR2 SVGAGI. The CDR3 bases are TGTGCCAGCAGCCACTCGGGGGGCACAAGCCATGAGCAGTTCTTC. Translating gives CASSHSGGTSHEQFF.

V gene TRBV27 combines with J gene TRBJ2-4, with 11 bases lining up with TRBD1. The CDR3 has 19 amino acids. Germline V gives CDR1 MNHEY, CDR2 SMNVEV (reference sequence). V was clipped by 2 bases and J by 0 bases; unmatched bases: 9. The CDR3 sequence: CASSLQGQGVLLAKNIQYF. Written as DNA, the CDR3 is TGTGCCAGCAGTTTACAGGGACAGGGGGTCTTGCTAGCCAAAAACATTCAGTACTTC.

As DNA, the CDR3 is TGTGCCAGCACCGCGGACAGGGGGCTTTCAGATTATGGCTACACCTTC. It is translated as CASTADRGLSDYGYTF. This chain uses TRBV6-6 with TRBJ1-2; 11 nucleotides match TRBD1. CDR1 is MNHNY, CDR2 SVGAGI, per germline (reference sequence). The CDR3 loop spans 16 amino acids. J lost 5 bases, V lost 7 bases, and 12 bases had no gene match.

The V and J genes are TRBV10-2 and TRBJ2-5, with 10 bases aligning to TRBD2. With V trimmed by 0 bases and J by 2 bases, 3 bases remained unmatched. The CDR3 covers 16 residues. CDR1 and CDR2 from the germline V gene are WSHSY and SAAADI. CDR3: CASSESRLAGQETQYF. DNA of the CDR3: TGCGCCAGCAGTGAGTCGAGACTAGCGGGTCAAGAGACCCAGTACTTC.

The chain couples TRBV2 to TRBJ1-5; tentatively, D is TRBD1 (5 bases). The CDR3 is 13 residues long. Germline CDR1 is SNHLY and CDR2 is FYNNEI. The germline V and J ends were trimmed by 7 bases and 4 bases, with 11 bases remaining between them. The CDR3 region has the DNA TGTGCCAGCACTGCGGACATTAATCAGCCCCAGCATTTT. Residues: CASTADINQPQHF.

The chain employs TRBV6-5 and TRBJ2-1, with 7 bases aligning to TRBD1. The J segment lost 4 bases and the V segment lost 6 bases, leaving 9 bases of the junction unmatched. This CDR3 contains 15 residues. CDR1 and CDR2 (germline): MNHEY, SVGAGI. The CDR3 bases are TGTGCCAGCAGGACAGGGCACGGATTTTACAATGAGCAGTTCTTC. Protein sequence: CASRTGHGFYNEQFF.

V and J are TRBV28 and TRBJ1-4, with 7 nucleotides matching TRBD1. Germline V gene lookup returns CDR1 MDHEN and CDR2 SYDVKM. V shed 7 bases, J shed 2 bases, and the junction held 10 bases outside the gene matches. The CDR3 covers 16 residues. The CDR3 sequence: CASNPDRERTNEKLFF. The CDR3 nucleotides read TGTGCCAGCAACCCCGACAGGGAGCGGACTAATGAAAAACTGTTTTTT. The variable domain in full, completed from reference TRBV28 and TRBJ1-4, reads DVKVTQSSRYLVKRTGEKVFLECVQDMDHENMFWYRQDPGLGLRLIYFSYDVKMKEKGDIPEGYSVSREKKERFSLILESASTNQTSMYLCASNPDRERTNEKLFFGSGTQLSVL.

V is TRBV16 and J is TRBJ1-1, with D possibly being TRBD1 (6 bases). V was trimmed by 2 bases and J by 2 bases, leaving 9 bases between them. CDR3 length: 14 amino acids. The germline CDR1 and CDR2 sequences are KGHSY and FQNENV. This chain's CDR3 is CASSQTGTNTEAFF. Written as DNA, the CDR3 is TGTGCCAGCAGCCAAACAGGGACAAACACTGAAGCTTTCTTT.

V is TRBV5-4 and J is TRBJ2-5, with 9 bases aligning to TRBD2. Unmatched junction bases numbered 20, after V lost 9 bases and J lost 2 bases. The germline gives CDR1 SGHNT, CDR2 YYREEE (reference sequence). The CDR3 sequence is 18 residues long. In DNA form, the CDR3 reads TGTGCCACCGGAGGGAGTGGCGGGGGGGCCCGATGGCAAGAGACCCAGTACTTC. It codes for CATGGSGGGARWQETQYF.

The chain combines TRBV27 with TRBJ2-7, with a weak D call TRBD1 (7 bases). Per the germline V gene, CDR1 is MNHEY and CDR2 is SMNVEV (reference sequence). This CDR3 has 14 amino acids. The V end was cut by 6 bases, the J end by 3 bases, with 15 bases between. This chain's CDR3 is CASSTSGGGYEQYF. The CDR3 DNA follows: TGTGCCAGCAGCACGTCAGGGGGAGGCTACGAGCAGTACTTC.